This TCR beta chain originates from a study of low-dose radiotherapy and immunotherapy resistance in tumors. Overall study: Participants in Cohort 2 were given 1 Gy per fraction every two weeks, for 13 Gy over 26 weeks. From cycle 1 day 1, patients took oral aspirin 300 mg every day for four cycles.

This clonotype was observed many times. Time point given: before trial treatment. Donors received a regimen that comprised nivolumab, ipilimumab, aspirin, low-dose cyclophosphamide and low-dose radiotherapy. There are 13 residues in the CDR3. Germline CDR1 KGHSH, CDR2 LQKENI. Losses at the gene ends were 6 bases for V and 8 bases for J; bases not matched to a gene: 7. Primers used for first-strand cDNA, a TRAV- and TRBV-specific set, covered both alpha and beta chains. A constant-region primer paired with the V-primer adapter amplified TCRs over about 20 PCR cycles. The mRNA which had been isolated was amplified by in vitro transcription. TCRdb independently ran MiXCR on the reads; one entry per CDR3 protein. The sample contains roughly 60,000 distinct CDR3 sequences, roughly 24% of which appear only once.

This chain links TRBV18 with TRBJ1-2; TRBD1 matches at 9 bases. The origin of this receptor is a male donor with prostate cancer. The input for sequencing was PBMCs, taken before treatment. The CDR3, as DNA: TGTGCCAGCTCCGGTGGGACAGGGCTAGGCTACACCTTC. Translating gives CASSGGTGLGYTF.